This TCR beta chain is drawn from a study of siplizumab effects on memory and regulatory T cells. Study-level points and caveats: Memory T cells appeared less diverse than naive cells, which seemed to contribute substantially to alloresponse. Relative to controls at roughly 30%, mappable alloreactive CD4+ clones exhibited a mean Treg-derived proportion of over 60% with siplizumab. Alloreactive sequences tracing back to unstimulated CD4+ memory cells were significantly reduced by siplizumab. An assignable phenotype, naive or memory, was missing from roughly 78-96% of proliferating CD4+ or CD8+ clones.

Repertoires were generated with immunoSEQ multiplex PCR, while TCRdb's copy carries only in-frame clones and drops some. The sample lists approximately 100,000 clones, around 92% occurring once. The count of this clone is one. Its antigen is not known. Germline assignment: CDR1 DFQATT and CDR2 SNEGSKA (reference sequence). V was trimmed by 3 bases and J by 5 bases, leaving 8 bases between them. The CDR3 is 11 residues long. Source material: Tregs sorted from blood. The chain is built from TRBV20-1 and TRBJ2-7; D is unclear. The TCR was taken from a human donor in good health. CDR3 nucleotide sequence: TGCAGTGCTAGTTTCCGGGACGAGCAGTACTTC. This translates into CSASFRDEQYF.